These T cell receptor beta chains were read from a single sample in a study of read filtering for tumor transcriptome and immune sequencing. Each CDR3 protein gets one entry after TCRdb re-called the reads with MiXCR. This sample has 50,000 to 65,000 distinct CDR3 sequences, with around 21% found just once. Sequenced: a population of CD138-negative cells sorted from bone marrow. These receptors were obtained from a donor over 35 with multiple myeloma. Both conserved end residues are part of each CDR3. Fields, in order: D gene, V gene, clone size, J gene, CDR3 DNA, CDR3 protein. The D gene is left open where the match is weak. Part of the rows lack a size; the others show once, few, many or a class for expanded clones.

TRBD1	TRBV10-3	few	TRBJ2-5	TGTGCCACGGGGTCGACAGGGGCCCTAGGGGCCCAGTACTTC	CATGSTGALGAQYF
TRBD2	TRBV19	many	TRBJ2-1	TGTGCCAGTCGTGGTAGCGGGAGCTACAATGAGCAGTTCTTC	CASRGSGSYNEQFF
TRBD1	TRBV14	few	TRBJ1-4	TGTGCCAGCAGCGGGACAGGGCCGAGCGAAAAACTGTTTTTT	CASSGTGPSEKLFF
-	TRBV29-1	many	TRBJ2-1	TGCAGCGTTGAAAGTGGACAGGAAGCGGGATTGACCTACAATGAGCAGTTCTTC	CSVESGQEAGLTYNEQFF
TRBD1	TRBV6-5	many	TRBJ2-2	TGTGCCAGCAGCCCCACGGAGACAGGGAGCACCGGGGAGCTGTTTTTT	CASSPTETGSTGELFF
TRBD2	TRBV4-1	many	TRBJ2-5	TGCGCCAGCAGCCAGTCGGGGGGGGGAGAGACCCAGTACTTC	CASSQSGGGETQYF
-	TRBV19	few	TRBJ2-1	TGTGCCAGTAGTATAGGCTACTCCTACAATGAGCAGTTCTTC	CASSIGYSYNEQFF
-	TRBV28	many	TRBJ2-2	TGTGCCAGCAGTTATCAGGACACCGGGGAGCTGTTTTTT	CASSYQDTGELFF
TRBD2	TRBV5-1	many	TRBJ2-2	TGCGCCAGCAGCCCGGGACTAGCGGGGACGGGGACCGGGGAGCTGTTTTTT	CASSPGLAGTGTGELFF
-	TRBV4-1	many	TRBJ2-3	TGCGCCAGCAGCCAAGATAGAGGAGATACGCAGTATTTT	CASSQDRGDTQYF
-	TRBV12-3/TRBV12-4	-	TRBJ2-1	TGTGCCAGCAGTTTCCACCAACGGGACTTCAACAATGAGCAGTCCTTC	CASSFHQRDFNNEQSF
-	TRBV4-1	-	TRBJ1-5	TGCGCCAGCAGCCAAGATTGGGCAGGAGGGGGTCAGCCCCAGCATTTT	CASSQDWAGGGQPQHF
-	TRBV7-9	-	TRBJ2-3	TGTGCCAGCAGCCTGCGACAACTTAGCACAGATCCGCGGTATTTT	CASSLRQLSTDPRYF
-	TRBV28	-	TRBJ2-2	TGTGCCAGCAGTTCTCATACAGCAACCGGGGAGCTGTTTTTT	CASSSHTATGELFF
TRBD1	TRBV20-1	-	TRBJ1-5	TGCAGTGCTAGGGGGGGGCAGGGGGTCAATCAGCCCCAGCATTTT	CSARGGQGVNQPQHF
-	TRBV11-2	many	TRBJ1-1	TGTGCCAGCAGCTTAAGGCAGACGAACACTGAAGCTTTCTTT	CASSLRQTNTEAFF
-	TRBV7-8	medium-sized	TRBJ2-1	TGTGCCAGCAGCCTCAGGAGCTCCTACAATGAGCAGTTCTTC	CASSLRSSYNEQFF
-	TRBV6-6	-	TRBJ2-1	TGTGCCAGCACACAAACGAATGGGCAGTTCTTT	CASTQTNGQFF
-	TRBV2	many	TRBJ1-5	TGTGCCAGCAGTGGGATCCCCCTAGGCAATCAGCCCCAGCATTTT	CASSGIPLGNQPQHF
TRBD2	TRBV4-2	-	TRBJ2-1	TGTGCCAGCAGCCAAGATGGGTCCGGACTAGCGGGAGGGTTCAATGTGCAGTTCTTC	CASSQDGSGLAGGFNVQFF
-	TRBV28	-	TRBJ1-2	TGTGCCAGCAGGGCGACAGGAACCTATGGCTACACCTTC	CASRATGTYGYTF
-	TRBV14	many	TRBJ2-2	TGTGCCAGCAGCCCCAAGACGGGAACTAACACCGGGGAGCTGTTTTTT	CASSPKTGTNTGELFF
-	TRBV28	many	TRBJ2-1	TGTGCCAGCCGGGCGTACAATGAGCAGTTCTTC	CASRAYNEQFF
-	TRBV11-2	once	TRBJ1-1	TGTGCCAGCAGGCAGACAGCCCTGAACACTGAAGCTTCCTTT	CASRQTALNTEASF
TRBD1	TRBV6-5	many	TRBJ2-5	TGTGCCAGCAGTAGACCCCCGCCGGGAGGGACAGGGGTAGAGACCCAGTACTTC	CASSRPPPGGTGVETQYF
-	TRBV11-1	many	TRBJ2-2	TGTGCCAGCAGCTTAGCGCTATCCACCGGGGAGCTGTTTTTT	CASSLALSTGELFF
-	TRBV29-1	many	TRBJ1-2	TGCAGCGTTAAGGTCTCAGGGGCTCTAGGCTATGGCTACACCTTC	CSVKVSGALGYGYTF
-	TRBV5-4	many	TRBJ2-3	TGTGCCAGCAGCCTATGGAGCGCAGATACGCAGTATTTT	CASSLWSADTQYF
-	TRBV12-3/TRBV12-4	many	TRBJ2-7	TGTGCCAGCACTGGGGGTTTAGGGGGAGCCGAGCAGTACTTC	CASTGGLGGAEQYF
TRBD2	TRBV23-1	many	TRBJ2-1	TGCGCCAGCAGTCAACCGGGGACTAGTATCTATGAGCAGTTCTTC	CASSQPGTSIYEQFF
-	TRBV20-1	-	TRBJ2-4	TGCAGTGCTCCACCGTCGTCTGCAGCCAAAAACATTCAGTACTTC	CSAPPSSAAKNIQYF
-	TRBV6-5	many	TRBJ2-5	TGTGCCAGCAAACGGGCTAAAGAGACCCAGTACTTC	CASKRAKETQYF
-	TRBV20-1	many	TRBJ2-1	TGCAGTGCTGTCAGGTTTGCTGAGCAGTTCTTC	CSAVRFAEQFF
-	TRBV20-1	many	TRBJ2-4	TGCAGTGCTAGGGGACTCCCTGGTTTCACCAAAAACATTCAGTACTTC	CSARGLPGFTKNIQYF
-	TRBV5-1	many	TRBJ1-1	TGCGCCAGCAGCGCCCCCGGGATGAACACTGAAGCTTTCTTT	CASSAPGMNTEAFF
TRBD1	TRBV5-1	many	TRBJ2-1	TGCGCCAGCAGATTGACAGGGGAGAATGAGCAGTTCTTC	CASRLTGENEQFF
-	TRBV29-1	-	TRBJ2-6	TGCAGCGTACGGACGGTGAACTCTGTGGCCAACGTCCTGACTTTC	CSVRTVNSVANVLTF
TRBD2	TRBV7-9	medium-sized	TRBJ2-1	TGTGCCAGCAGCCCCAAGGGACTAGCGGACTACAATGAGCAGTTCTTC	CASSPKGLADYNEQFF
-	TRBV7-2	many	TRBJ1-4	TGTGCCAGCAGCTTAATGGGGGGAGGTTCCGAAAAACTGTTTTTT	CASSLMGGGSEKLFF
TRBD2	TRBV7-8	many	TRBJ2-3	TGTGCCAGCAGCTTAGCCAGGACTAGCGGGAGTCAAGGGGCGCAGTATTTT	CASSLARTSGSQGAQYF
-	TRBV3-1	medium-sized	TRBJ2-1	TGTGCCAGCAGCCATCGAGTCGGCAATGAGCAGTTCTTC	CASSHRVGNEQFF
-	TRBV7-2	many	TRBJ1-5	TGTGCCAGCAGCTTAGTCGGAGACGGCAATCAGCCCCAGCATTTT	CASSLVGDGNQPQHF
-	TRBV5-4	-	TRBJ2-5	TGTGCCAGCAGCTCCGTCGGGCAGCTAGAGACCCAGTACTTC	CASSSVGQLETQYF
-	TRBV6-1	many	TRBJ2-1	TGTGCCAGCAGGGGCTTCCTTGGATTAACCTACAATGAGCAGTTCTTC	CASRGFLGLTYNEQFF
-	TRBV20-1	many	TRBJ2-5	TGCAGTGCTAGCTTCTCCGGGACAGAGACCCAGTACTTC	CSASFSGTETQYF
-	TRBV20-1	many	TRBJ1-1	TGCAGTGCTAGAGAATACACTGAAGCTTTCTTT	CSAREYTEAFF
-	TRBV12-3/TRBV12-4	many	TRBJ1-1	TGTGCCAGCAGCTTAGCTCTCAACACTGAAGCTTTCTTT	CASSLALNTEAFF
-	TRBV7-3	many	TRBJ1-1	TGTGCCAGCAGCTTGACAGGGAACACTGAAGCTTTCTTT	CASSLTGNTEAFF
-	TRBV7-3	-	TRBJ1-1	TGTGCCAGCAGCCCCTCAGGAGGGGCTGAAGCTTTCTTT	CASSPSGGAEAFF
-	TRBV15	many	TRBJ2-3	TGTGCCACCAGCAGATCCTCCGGGGTTGCAGATACGCAGTATTTT	CATSRSSGVADTQYF
-	TRBV20-1	-	TRBJ1-4	TGCAGTGCTAGAGGGGGAATCAGTAAACCGAATGAAAAACTGTTTTTT	CSARGGISKPNEKLFF
-	TRBV29-1	-	TRBJ1-3	TGCAGCGTTGAGGAGTCAGCTGGAAACACCATATATTTT	CSVEESAGNTIYF
-	TRBV7-2	many	TRBJ2-3	TGTGCCAGCAAAAAAAGTAGGACTACCATAACCACAGATACGCAGTATTTT	CASKKSRTTITTDTQYF
-	TRBV27	few	TRBJ1-5	TGTGCCAGCAGTTTACAGGCAGGTGCATGGGATCAGCCCCAGCATTTT	CASSLQAGAWDQPQHF
TRBD1	TRBV6-5	few	TRBJ1-1	TGTGCCAGCAGTCCGGGACAGGGCCTTAAGGCTTTCTTT	CASSPGQGLKAFF